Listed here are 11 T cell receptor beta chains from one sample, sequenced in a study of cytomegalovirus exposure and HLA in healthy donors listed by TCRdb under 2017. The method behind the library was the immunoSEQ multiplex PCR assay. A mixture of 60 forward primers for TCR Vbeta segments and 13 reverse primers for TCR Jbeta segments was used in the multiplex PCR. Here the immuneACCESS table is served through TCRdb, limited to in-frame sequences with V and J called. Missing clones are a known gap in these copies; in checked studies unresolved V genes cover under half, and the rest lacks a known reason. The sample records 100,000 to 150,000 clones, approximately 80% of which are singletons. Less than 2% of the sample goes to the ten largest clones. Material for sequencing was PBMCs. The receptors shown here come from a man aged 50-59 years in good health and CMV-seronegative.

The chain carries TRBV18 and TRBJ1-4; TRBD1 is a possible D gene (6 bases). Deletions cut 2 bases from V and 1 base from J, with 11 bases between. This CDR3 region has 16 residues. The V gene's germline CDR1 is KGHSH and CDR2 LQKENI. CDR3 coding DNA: TGTGCCAGCTCACCAAACAGGGTGGAAACTAATGAAAAACTGTTTTTT. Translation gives CASSPNRVETNEKLFF.

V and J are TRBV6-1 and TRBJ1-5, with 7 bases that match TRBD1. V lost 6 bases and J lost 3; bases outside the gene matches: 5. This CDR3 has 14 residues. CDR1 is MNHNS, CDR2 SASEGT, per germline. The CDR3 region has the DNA TGTGCCAGCAGACAGGGGCATGACAATCAGCCCCAGCATTTT. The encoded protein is CASRQGHDNQPQHF.

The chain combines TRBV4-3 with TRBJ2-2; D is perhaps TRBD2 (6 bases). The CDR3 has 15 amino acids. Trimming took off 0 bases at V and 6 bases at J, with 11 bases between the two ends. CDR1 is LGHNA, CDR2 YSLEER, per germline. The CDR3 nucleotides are TGCGCCAGCAGCCAAGAAGTGGGAGGCTCCGGGGAGCTGTTTTTT. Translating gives CASSQEVGGSGELFF.

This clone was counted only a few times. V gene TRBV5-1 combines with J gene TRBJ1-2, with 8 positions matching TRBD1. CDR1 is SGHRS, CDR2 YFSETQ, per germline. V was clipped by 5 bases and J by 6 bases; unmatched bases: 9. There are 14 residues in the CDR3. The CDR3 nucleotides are TGCGCCAGCAGTCCATCGACAGGGGTTCATGGCTACACCTTC. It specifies CASSPSTGVHGYTF.

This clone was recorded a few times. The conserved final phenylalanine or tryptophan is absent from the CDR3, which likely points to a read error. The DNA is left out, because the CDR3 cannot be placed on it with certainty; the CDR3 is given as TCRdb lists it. CDR3 loop: CAWREERDGQERY. V gene TRBV30 combines with J gene TRBJ1-1. The CDR3 is 13 residues long, ends included. Germline CDR1 GTSNPN, CDR2 SVGIG (reference sequence).

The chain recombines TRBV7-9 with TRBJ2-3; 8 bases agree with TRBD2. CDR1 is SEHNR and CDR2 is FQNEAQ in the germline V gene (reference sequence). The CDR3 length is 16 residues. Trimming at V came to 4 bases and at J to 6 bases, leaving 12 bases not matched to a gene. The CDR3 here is CASSYGLALSLDTQYF. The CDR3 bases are TGTGCCAGCAGCTACGGACTAGCCCTCTCCCTGGATACGCAGTATTTT.

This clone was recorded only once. CDR3 in amino acids: CASSLSSQGAYTGELFF. The CDR3 nucleotides read TGTGCCAGCAGTTTATCCTCCCAGGGGGCTTACACCGGGGAGCTGTTTTTT. This chain joins TRBV28 and TRBJ2-2; the match to TRBD1 covers 8 bases. The germline V gene encodes CDR1 MDHEN and CDR2 SYDVKM. This CDR3 has 17 residues. V gave up 1 base and J gave up 3 bases; unmatched junction bases: 7.

The CDR3 coding sequence is TGCGCCAGCAGCCAGGGACAAAATAATTCACCCCTCCACTTT. Translation gives CASSQGQNNSPLHF. This sequence joins TRBV5-1 and TRBJ1-6, with a weak D call TRBD1 (6 bases). Germline assignment: CDR1 SGHRS and CDR2 YFSETQ. This CDR3 comprises 14 residues. The ends were cut back, 4 bases at V and 5 bases at J, with 10 bases in the middle. The full variable domain, completed using reference TRBV5-1 and TRBJ1-6, is KAGVTQTPRYLIKTRGQQVTLSCSPISGHRSVSWYQQTPGQGLQFLFEYFSETQRNKGNFPGRFSGRQFSNSRSEMNVSTLELGDSALYLCASSQGQNNSPLHFGNGTRLTVT.

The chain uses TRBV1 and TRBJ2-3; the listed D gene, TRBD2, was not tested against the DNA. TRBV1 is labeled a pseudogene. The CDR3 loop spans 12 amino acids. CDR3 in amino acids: CTSIRTSYTQYF. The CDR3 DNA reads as TGCACCAGCATTAGGACTAGTTATACGCAGTATTTT.

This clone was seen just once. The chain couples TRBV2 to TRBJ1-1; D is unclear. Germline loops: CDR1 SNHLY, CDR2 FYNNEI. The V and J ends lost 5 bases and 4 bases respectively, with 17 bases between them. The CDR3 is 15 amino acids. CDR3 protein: CASSPLLPYVTEAFF. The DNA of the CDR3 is TGTGCCAGCAGTCCCCTACTCCCCTACGTCACTGAAGCTTTCTTT.

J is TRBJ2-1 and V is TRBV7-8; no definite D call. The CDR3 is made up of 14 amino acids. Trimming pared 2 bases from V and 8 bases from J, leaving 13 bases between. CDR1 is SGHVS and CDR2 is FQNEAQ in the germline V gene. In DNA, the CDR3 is TGTGCCAGCAGCTTAATGGGCCTCCCCCATGAGCAGTTCTTC. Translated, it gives CASSLMGLPHEQFF.